One sample yielded the 32 T cell receptor beta chains listed below, sequenced in a study of T-cell memory formation after mild COVID-19 (TCRdb year 2021). To prepare the library, 5' RACE was applied. The listed sequencing device is Illumina NovaSeq 6000. The public reads were run again by TCRdb, first through fastp at Q25 and then through MiXCR, and only productive beta chains were kept. Entries are consolidated by CDR3 protein sequence, retaining the most common genes and DNA. For this sample the table gives 300,000 to 400,000 distinct CDR3 sequences, of which 15% were detected only once. 20% to 25% of the sample lies in the top ten. The material sequenced was PBMCs or a T cell subset sorted from them (not recorded which). These receptors originate from a man younger than 30 who had mild COVID-19 (a few samples of this study predate the infection). The sample titles of this study are shuffled in the database, so cell type and time point are left out; the donor was told from shared clones.

This clonotype turned up a few times. The CDR3: CASSPHGQGTPEQFF. CDR3 nucleotide sequence: TGTGCCAGCAGCCCACACGGGCAGGGAACCCCTGAGCAGTTCTTC. The chain joins TRBV7-3 to TRBJ2-1; D might be TRBD1 (5 bases). Germline loops: CDR1 SGHTA, CDR2 FQGTGA. The CDR3 extends over 15 amino acids. The germline V and J ends were trimmed by 5 bases and 9 bases, with 20 bases remaining between them.

The chain has TRBV6-2 or TRBV6-3 and TRBJ2-7; the match to TRBD1 covers 10 bases. There are 12 residues in the CDR3. Looked up from germline, CDR1 is MNHEY and CDR2 is SVGEGT. The CDR3 nucleotides are TGTGTCTCCGGGACAGGGGCCTACGAGCAGTACTTC. It translates to CVSGTGAYEQYF.

This clonotype was detected many times. The V call is TRBV5-1, the J call TRBJ2-5, with D possibly being TRBD2 (6 bases). The CDR3 is 16 residues long. V lost 4 bases, J lost 5 bases, and 21 bases lay in between. In germline, CDR1 is SGHRS, CDR2 YFSETQ. This chain's CDR3 is CASSPEAGHVGETQYF. The CDR3 coding sequence is TGCGCCAGCAGCCCGGAAGCGGGCCATGTGGGGGAGACCCAGTACTTC.

This chain joins TRBV5-6 and TRBJ2-3; D may correspond to TRBD1 or TRBD2 (5 bases each). Trimming removed 4 bases from V and 4 bases from J, with 13 bases in between. Germline-derived CDR1 and CDR2 are SGHDT and YYEEEE. The CDR3 consists of 14 residues. The CDR3 DNA sequence: TGTGCCAGCAGCCCGGGACGGGCGCCAGATACGCAGTATTTT. Translated: CASSPGRAPDTQYF.

This sequence joins TRBV7-2 and TRBJ2-6; no reliable D call. This CDR3 has 16 amino acids. Germline lookup yields CDR1 SGHTA and CDR2 FQGNSA. The V end lost 1 base, the J end lost 4 bases, and 11 bases lay between the germline ends. Here the CDR3 reads CASSLESALGANVLTF. CDR3 coding DNA: TGTGCCAGCAGCTTAGAATCGGCTCTCGGGGCCAACGTCCTGACTTTC.

There are a few counts of this clonotype. The rearrangement uses TRBV3-1 and TRBJ1-1; 7 bases are shared with TRBD1. Trimming cost V 1 base and J 1 base; bases outside gene matches: 6. This CDR3 is 16 amino acids long. Germline CDR1 reads LGHDT; CDR2 reads YNNKEL (reference sequence). The CDR3, as DNA: TGTGCCAGCAGCCAAGCTACACAGGGGCCGAACACTGAAGCTTTCTTT. Its translation is CASSQATQGPNTEAFF.

This clonotype has only a few counts. V usage is TRBV4-3 and J usage is TRBJ2-5; TRBD2 agrees at 11 bases. This CDR3 spans 19 amino acids. The ends lost 1 base at V and 4 bases at J; junction bases unmatched: 14. Looked up from germline, CDR1 is LGHNA and CDR2 is YSLEER. CDR3 nucleotide sequence: TGCGCCAGCAGCCAAGTCGCGTTTTTAGCGGGGGGGCCGGGAGAGACCCAGTACTTC. Its translation: CASSQVAFLAGGPGETQYF.

The chain joins TRBV5-1 to TRBJ2-1; D uncertain. V was clipped by 2 bases and J by 10 bases, with 16 bases between them. Germline loops: CDR1 SGHRS, CDR2 YFSETQ. The CDR3 is 14 amino acids. The chain's CDR3 is CASSLTPEVVEQFF. CDR3 nucleotide sequence: TGCGCCAGCAGCTTAACCCCCGAGGTTGTCGAGCAGTTCTTC.

This clonotype was observed a few times. The chain has TRBV7-9 and TRBJ1-1; TRBD1 aligns across 9 bases. The CDR3 is made up of 15 amino acids. Germline-derived CDR1 and CDR2 are SEHNR and FQNEAQ (reference sequence). Trimming at V came to 4 bases and at J to 7 bases, leaving 10 bases not matched to a gene. CDR3 DNA sequence: TGTGCCAGCAGCTATAGAGAACAGGGGGCAGGTGAAGCTTTCTTT. Protein sequence: CASSYREQGAGEAFF. Complete variable domain (other parts from reference TRBV7-9 and TRBJ1-1): DTGVSQNPRHKITKRGQNVTFRCDPISEHNRLYWYRQTLGQGPEFLTYFQNEAQLEKSRLLSDRFSAERPKGSFSTLEIQRTEQGDSAMYLCASSYREQGAGEAFFGQGTRLTVV.

The V and J genes are TRBV24-1 and TRBJ1-5; TRBD1 is a possible D gene (6 bases). The V gene lost 9 bases and the J gene lost 6 bases, with 23 bases spanning the gap. The CDR3 is 16 amino acids. Germline-derived CDR1 and CDR2 are KGHDR and SFDVKD. CDR3 region: CATLGRGSGATQPQHF. For the CDR3, the DNA is TGTGCCACCTTGGGGAGGGGGTCGGGGGCGACTCAGCCCCAGCATTTT.

The chain carries TRBV20-1 and TRBJ1-3; D is perhaps TRBD1 (6 bases). CDR1 DFQATT and CDR2 SNEGSKA come from the germline V gene (reference sequence). The CDR3 spans 13 residues. Trimming shortened V by 3 bases and J by 4 bases, and 10 bases separated the two germline ends. The CDR3 DNA sequence: TGCAGTGCTAGGACGGGACAAGGAAACACCATATATTTT. Residues: CSARTGQGNTIYF.

The chain has TRBV10-3 and TRBJ1-5, with unresolved D. Germline CDR1 is ENHRY and CDR2 is SYGVKD. The CDR3 runs 13 residues. The V end lost 2 bases, the J end lost 4 bases, and 6 bases lay between the germline ends. Here the CDR3 reads CAISERENQPQHF. The CDR3 region has the DNA TGTGCCATCAGTGAGCGGGAAAATCAGCCCCAGCATTTT.

The table lists this clonotype with a few counts. The chain employs TRBV4-3 and TRBJ1-6; D is unclear. CDR1 and CDR2 from the germline V gene are LGHNA and YSLEER. The CDR3 sequence is 16 residues long. Between the trimmed V and J ends, which lost 0 bases and 2 bases, there was a span of 8 bases. This CDR3 is CASSQDLRTYNSPLHF. CDR3 nucleotides: TGCGCCAGCAGCCAAGATCTACGGACCTATAATTCACCCCTCCACTTT.

The V call is TRBV5-1, the J call TRBJ2-3; a possible D gene is TRBD1 (6 bases). CDR1 is SGHRS, CDR2 YFSETQ, per germline. The CDR3 length is 17 residues. V was trimmed by 4 bases and J by 0 bases, leaving 18 bases between them. Written as DNA, the CDR3 is TGCGCCAGCAGCCGGACAGCGCCGGGCGGGAGCACAGATACGCAGTATTTT. Protein sequence: CASSRTAPGGSTDTQYF.

This clonotype has a handful of counts. The chain employs TRBV7-2 and TRBJ1-3, with D unclear. Germline lookup yields CDR1 SGHTA and CDR2 FQGNSA. Trimming took 5 bases from V and 8 from J, leaving 7 bases between them. CDR3 length: 11 amino acids. The CDR3 reads CASSLGYTIYF. The CDR3 DNA is TGTGCCAGCAGCCTAGGGTACACCATATATTTT.

V and J are TRBV6-2 or TRBV6-3 and TRBJ2-5; TRBD2 might be the D (5 bases). V was trimmed by 4 bases and J by 7 bases, leaving 13 bases between them. The CDR3 is made up of 13 amino acids. From germline, CDR1 is MNHEY and CDR2 SVGEGT. The CDR3 is CASSFGKEVTQYF. The CDR3 DNA sequence: TGTGCCAGCAGTTTCGGGAAAGAGGTGACCCAGTACTTC.

The chain joins TRBV30 to TRBJ2-1; D ambiguous. The CDR3 is made up of 11 amino acids. V was trimmed by 0 bases and J by 3 bases, leaving 0 bases between them. Germline V gene sequence: CDR1 GTSNPN, CDR2 SVGIG (reference sequence). CDR3 region: CAWSVYNEQFF. The CDR3 nucleotides read TGTGCCTGGAGTGTCTACAATGAGCAGTTCTTC.

This clonotype was seen a handful of times. The V and J genes are TRBV6-5 and TRBJ2-5, with 9 bases fitting TRBD2. Germline V gives CDR1 MNHEY, CDR2 SVGAGI. CDR3 length equals 16 residues. The V and J ends lost 3 bases and 0 bases, in that order; junction bases with no gene match: 5. CDR3 in DNA: TGTGCCAGCAGTTATAGCCCTAGCGGGGACCAAGAGACCCAGTACTTC. It codes for CASSYSPSGDQETQYF.

The CDR3 DNA reads TGTGCCAGCAGCCCAGCGGGGGGGCCCATCAATGAGCAGTTCTTC. This translates into CASSPAGGPINEQFF. The gene calls are TRBV12-3 or TRBV12-4 and TRBJ2-1, with TRBD2 matching 10 bases. Trimming cost V 6 bases and J 6 bases; bases outside gene matches: 8. There are 15 residues in the CDR3.

The chain carries TRBV11-2 and TRBJ2-7; 7 bases match TRBD1. Trimming took 1 base from V and 3 from J; bases not matched to a gene: 6. Germline CDR1 reads SGHAT; CDR2 reads FQNNGV. The CDR3 sequence is 15 residues long. Here the CDR3 DNA reads TGTGCCAGCAGCTTAGTCGGGACAGCAGACTACGAGCAGTACTTC. Translating gives CASSLVGTADYEQYF.

Notes on this clonotype: At one boundary the junction diverges from the germline segment, which might be a read error. CDR3 nucleotides: TGCAGTGCCAGAGGTCTGAGGGGCCTTCCCTACGAGCAGTACTTC. Its protein is CSARGLRGLPYEQYF. The rearrangement links TRBV20-1 to TRBJ2-7; D may be TRBD1 or TRBD2 (5 bases each). The germline CDR1 and CDR2 sequences are DFQATT and SNEGSKA (reference sequence). The CDR3 sequence is 15 residues long.

There are a few counts of this clonotype. The chain is built from TRBV20-1 and TRBJ1-2; TRBD1 might be the D (6 bases). V lost 6 bases and J lost 4, with 24 bases in between. CDR1 and CDR2 from the germline V gene are DFQATT and SNEGSKA (reference sequence). This CDR3 region has 16 residues. The CDR3 coding sequence is TGCAGTGCCCACTCCGTGGGGGGACACCGACTCTATGGCTACACCTTC. Protein: CSAHSVGGHRLYGYTF.

This clonotype was counted only a few times. This chain's CDR3 is CASSSHRDRGFSYEQYF. The CDR3 DNA is TGCGCCAGCAGCTCTCACCGGGACAGAGGATTCTCCTACGAGCAGTACTTC. The chain couples TRBV5-1 to TRBJ2-7; 7 nucleotides align to TRBD1. Germline V lookup: CDR1 SGHRS, CDR2 YFSETQ. The CDR3 sequence is 17 residues long. The J segment lost 0 bases and the V segment lost 3 bases, leaving 12 bases of the junction unmatched.

This clonotype was observed many times. The chain uses TRBV3-1 and TRBJ2-5; D not certain. With 0 bases removed from V and 5 bases from J, the gap between germline ends came to 4 bases. The length of the CDR3 is 12 residues. Germline assignment: CDR1 LGHDT and CDR2 YNNKEL (reference sequence). CDR3 in DNA: TGTGCCAGCAGCCAAGACTTCGAGACCCAGTACTTC. It translates to CASSQDFETQYF.

The chain recombines TRBV9 with TRBJ1-3, with 7 bases matching TRBD1. Trimming removed 3 bases from V and 3 bases from J; junction bases left unmatched: 3. Germline V gives CDR1 SGDLS, CDR2 YYNGEE. This CDR3 has 14 amino acids. The chain's CDR3 is CASSARGVGNTIYF. In DNA form, the CDR3 reads TGTGCCAGCAGCGCCAGGGGGGTTGGAAACACCATATATTTT. The variable domain in full, with the rest retrieved from reference TRBV9 and TRBJ1-3, is DSGVTQTPKHLITATGQRVTLRCSPRSGDLSVYWYQQSLDQGLQFLIQYYNGEERAKGNILERFSAQQFPDLHSELNLSSLELGDSALYFCASSARGVGNTIYFGEGSWLTVV.

This clonotype was seen only a few times. The chain has TRBV5-6 and TRBJ2-1; D gene uncertain. The germline V gene encodes CDR1 SGHDT and CDR2 YYEEEE. The V end lost 0 bases, the J end lost 9 bases, and 7 bases lay between the germline ends. This CDR3 spans 12 amino acids. DNA of the CDR3: TGTGCCAGCAGCTTGGGGTCGTCTGAGCAGTTCTTC. Amino acid sequence: CASSLGSSEQFF.

The chain uses TRBV18 and TRBJ2-2; 9 positions agree with TRBD1. Germline-derived CDR1 and CDR2 are KGHSH and LQKENI. The trim removed 1 base at V and 3 bases at J, leaving 3 bases unmatched. The CDR3 has 16 amino acids. CDR3 in DNA: TGTGCCAGCTCACCACGACAGGGGGTGGACACCGGGGAGCTGTTTTTT. Translated: CASSPRQGVDTGELFF.

V and J are TRBV7-9 and TRBJ2-5; no firm D call. The germline gives CDR1 SEHNR, CDR2 FQNEAQ (reference sequence). The length of the CDR3 is 12 residues. Between the trimmed V and J ends, which lost 0 bases and 9 bases, there was a span of 8 bases. The DNA of the CDR3 is TGTGCCAGCAGCTTAGCCCCTCGGGCCCAGTACTTC. It encodes CASSLAPRAQYF.

This clonotype was recorded once. This chain uses TRBV19 with TRBJ2-7, with D possibly called TRBD1 or TRBD2 (5 bases each). Trimming left V 11 bases short and J 4 bases short, with 30 bases between. Germline CDR1 LNHDA, CDR2 SQIVND (reference sequence). The CDR3 contains 17 residues. CDR3 region: CAEEWRTFYLSRYEQYF. The CDR3 DNA sequence: TGTGCCGAAGAGTGGAGGACATTTTACCTATCCCGATACGAGCAGTACTTC.

The table lists this clonotype with many counts. The V gene is TRBV5-5, the J gene TRBJ1-2; maybe TRBD1 (6 bases). Germline CDR1 and CDR2: SGHKS and YYEKEE (reference sequence). This CDR3 region has 13 residues. V lost 0 bases and J 5 bases, leaving 8 bases between the germline ends. The CDR3 DNA reads TGTGCCAGCAGCTTGGTGGACAGATATGGCTACACCTTC. Translated, it gives CASSLVDRYGYTF.

The rearrangement joins TRBV7-2 to TRBJ1-1; D gene unclear. The CDR3 has 14 residues. V was clipped by 1 base and J by 3 bases, with 9 bases between them. Germline V lookup: CDR1 SGHTA, CDR2 FQGNSA. CDR3 amino acids: CASSLGTSDTEAFF. Written as DNA, the CDR3 is TGTGCCAGCAGCTTAGGCACCTCCGACACTGAAGCTTTCTTT. Looking up the rest from reference TRBV7-2 and TRBJ1-1 gives the full variable domain: GAGVSQSPSNKVTEKGKDVELRCDPISGHTALYWYRQSLGQGLEFLIYFQGNSAPDKSGLPSDRFSAERTGGSVSTLTIQRTQQEDSAVYLCASSLGTSDTEAFFGQGTRLTVV.

The rearrangement links TRBV14 to TRBJ2-3; D is ambiguous. Deletions cut 0 bases from V and 5 bases from J, with 15 bases between. The CDR3 sequence is 16 residues long. Germline loops: CDR1 SGHDN, CDR2 FVKESK. The CDR3 here is CASSQDRASLGDTQYF. The CDR3 DNA reads TGTGCCAGCAGCCAAGATCGGGCTAGTCTCGGAGATACGCAGTATTTT.